The entry that follows covers one T cell receptor (beta chain) sequence. The repertoire was sequenced with immunoSEQ multiplex PCR; TCRdb's copy has only in-frame clones and lacks some. Here the sample spans tens of thousands of clones, approximately 91% being singletons. The data belong to a study of blood T cell repertoires in COVID-19. The germline CDR1 and CDR2 sequences are SNHLY and FYNNEI. This CDR3 comprises 15 residues. The V end lost 1 base, the J end lost 2 bases, and 9 bases lay between the germline ends. The material sequenced was peripheral blood. This chain uses TRBV2 with TRBJ2-1; D possibly corresponds to TRBD1 (6 bases). This receptor was obtained from an older woman with active COVID-19. CDR3 sequence: CASSEEGQPYNEQFF. The CDR3 DNA follows: TGTGCCAGCAGTGAAGAAGGACAGCCCTACAATGAGCAGTTCTTC.